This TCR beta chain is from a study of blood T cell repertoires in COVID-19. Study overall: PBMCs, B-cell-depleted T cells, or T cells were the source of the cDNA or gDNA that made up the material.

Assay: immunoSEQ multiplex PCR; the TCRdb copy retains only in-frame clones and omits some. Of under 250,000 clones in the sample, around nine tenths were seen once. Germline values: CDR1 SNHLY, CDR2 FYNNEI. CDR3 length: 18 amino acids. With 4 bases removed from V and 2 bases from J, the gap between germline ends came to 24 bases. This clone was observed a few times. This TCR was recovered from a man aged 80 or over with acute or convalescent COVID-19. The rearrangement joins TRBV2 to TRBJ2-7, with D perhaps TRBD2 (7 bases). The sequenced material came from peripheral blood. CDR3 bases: TGTGCCAGCAGTGGGGCCGGGGGGCCGGAGCGGAGCCCCTACGAGCAGTACTTC. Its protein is CASSGAGGPERSPYEQYF.